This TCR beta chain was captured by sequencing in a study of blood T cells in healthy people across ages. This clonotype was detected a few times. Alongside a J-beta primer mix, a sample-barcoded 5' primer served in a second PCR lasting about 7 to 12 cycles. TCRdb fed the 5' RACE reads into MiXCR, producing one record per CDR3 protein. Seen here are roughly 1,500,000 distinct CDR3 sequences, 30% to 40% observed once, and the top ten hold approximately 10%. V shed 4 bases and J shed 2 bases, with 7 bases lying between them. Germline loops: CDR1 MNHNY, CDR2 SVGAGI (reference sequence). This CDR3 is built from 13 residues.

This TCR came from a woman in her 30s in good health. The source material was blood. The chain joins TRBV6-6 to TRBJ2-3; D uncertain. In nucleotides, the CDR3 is TGTGCCAGCAGTTTCCGATTCACAGATACGCAGTATTTT. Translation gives CASSFRFTDTQYF.